The present entry profiles one T cell receptor (beta chain) with its context. With 7 bases clipped from V and 9 bases from J, the junction kept 3 bases outside the gene matches. The germline V gene encodes CDR1 MDHEN and CDR2 SYDVKM. This CDR3 is built from 12 residues. This entry belongs to a study of blood T cell repertoires in COVID-19. Libraries were prepared by immunoSEQ multiplex PCR; TCRdb keeps only in-frame clonotypes and omits some of them. The sample comprises about 140,000 clones, over 80% of which are singletons, and roughly 1.5% rests with the top ten. The V call is TRBV28, the J call TRBJ1-6; 7 bases match TRBD1. Sequenced input: peripheral blood. The sequence came from a human donor in a cohort sampled during active COVID-19. CDR3 coding DNA: TGTGCCAGCATCCAGGGGGGTTCACCCCTCCACTTT. This gives the protein CASIQGGSPLHF.